This TCR beta chain was recovered during a study of T-cell memory formation after mild COVID-19. Study in general: Among the donors, TCR clusters were largely specific to each donor.

Germline V gene lookup returns CDR1 SNHLY and CDR2 FYNNEI. This CDR3 has 14 residues. Trimming removed 7 bases from V and 6 bases from J; junction bases left unmatched: 10. cDNA libraries for TCR alpha and TCR beta, carrying sample barcodes and UMIs, came from 5'RACE with constant-segment primers. In TCRdb, the 5' RACE reads were re-called with MiXCR into one record per CDR3 protein. The table records about 210,000 distinct CDR3 sequences, 27% of them present only once. This chain connects TRBV2 to TRBJ1-1; 8 bases agree with TRBD1. This sequence originates from an adult woman who had mild COVID-19 (a few samples of this study predate the infection). Cell type and time point are not known. Sequenced sample: PBMCs or a T cell subset sorted from them (not recorded which). In DNA form, the CDR3 reads TGTGCCAGCAATTACGGGCAGGGGGCCCCTGAAGCTTTCTTT. It codes for CASNYGQGAPEAFF.